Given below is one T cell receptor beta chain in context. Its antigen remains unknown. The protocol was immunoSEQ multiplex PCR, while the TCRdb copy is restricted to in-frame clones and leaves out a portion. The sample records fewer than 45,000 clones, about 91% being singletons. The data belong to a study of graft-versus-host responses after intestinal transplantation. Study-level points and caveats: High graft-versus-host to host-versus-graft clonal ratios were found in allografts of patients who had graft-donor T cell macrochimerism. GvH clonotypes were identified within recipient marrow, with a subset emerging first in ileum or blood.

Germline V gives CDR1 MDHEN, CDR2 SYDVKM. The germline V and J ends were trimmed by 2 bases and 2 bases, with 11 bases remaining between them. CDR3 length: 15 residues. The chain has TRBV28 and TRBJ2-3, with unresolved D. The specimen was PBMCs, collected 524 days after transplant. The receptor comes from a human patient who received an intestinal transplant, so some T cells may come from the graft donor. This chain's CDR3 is CASSLVSDLTDTQYF. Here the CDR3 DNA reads TGTGCCAGCAGTTTAGTGTCGGACCTCACAGATACGCAGTATTTT.